A single sample is the source of the 24 T cell receptor beta chains below, sequenced in a study of cytomegalovirus exposure and HLA in healthy donors. PCR employed 60 Vbeta and 13 Jbeta primers. TCRdb's table, derived via immunoSEQ multiplex PCR, lists solely in-frame clones and lacks some. Of 170,000 or so clones listed, around three quarters are singletons. The sequenced material came from PBMCs. These receptors originate from a woman between 50 and 59 years old in good health and CMV-seropositive.

The gene calls are TRBV7-9 and TRBJ2-1; tentatively, D is TRBD2 (5 bases). CDR3 size: 19 residues. V was pared by 5 bases and J by 9 bases, with 32 bases between. Germline V gene sequence: CDR1 SEHNR, CDR2 FQNEAQ (reference sequence). CDR3 residues: CASSQKLRARVKPDGEQFF. Written as DNA, the CDR3 is TGTGCCAGCAGCCAAAAACTTAGGGCGCGGGTGAAGCCCGACGGTGAGCAGTTCTTC.

Of note for this clone: The junction does not match germline at one end; this may be a read error. This sequence joins TRBV7-9 and TRBJ2-7; 8 nucleotides line up with TRBD1. Germline V CDR1 and CDR2: SEHNR, FQNEAQ (reference sequence). This CDR3 region has 17 residues. CDR3 residues: CSSSLPRRQGISYEQYF. As DNA, the CDR3 is TGTTCCAGCAGCTTACCTAGGAGACAGGGGATCTCCTACGAGCAGTACTTC. Complete variable domain (other parts from reference TRBV7-9 and TRBJ2-7): DTGVSQNPRHKITKRGQNVTFRCDPISEHNRLYWYRQTLGQGPEFLTYFQNEAQLEKSRLLSDRFSAERPKGSFSTLEIQRTEQGDSAMYLCSSSLPRRQGISYEQYFGPGTRLTVT.

The chain combines TRBV5-1 with TRBJ2-7, with 9 bases that match TRBD1. The CDR3 spans 15 residues. V shed 6 bases, J shed 7 bases, and the junction held 14 bases outside the gene matches. Germline CDR1 SGHRS, CDR2 YFSETQ. The CDR3 loop is CASTPRTGATGEQYF. CDR3 DNA: TGCGCCAGCACACCTCGGACAGGGGCGACAGGGGAGCAGTACTTC.

The chain couples TRBV18 to TRBJ2-7; D unresolved. CDR1 is KGHSH, CDR2 LQKENI, per germline. This CDR3 has 13 residues. Trimming pared 1 base from V and 0 bases from J, leaving 4 bases between. The CDR3 bases are TGTGCCAGCTCACCACTAGCCTCCTACGAGCAGTACTTC. Amino acids: CASSPLASYEQYF.

This clone showed up just a few times. The DNA for the CDR3 is TGCGCCAGCAGCATTTTCATGAACACTGAAGCTTTCTTT. Its protein product is CASSIFMNTEAFF. The V and J genes are TRBV5-1 and TRBJ1-1; no firm D call. Germline CDR1 reads SGHRS; CDR2 reads YFSETQ. The CDR3 loop spans 13 amino acids. Trimming pared 4 bases from V and 0 bases from J, leaving 7 bases between. The variable domain in full, with the rest retrieved from reference TRBV5-1 and TRBJ1-1, is KAGVTQTPRYLIKTRGQQVTLSCSPISGHRSVSWYQQTPGQGLQFLFEYFSETQRNKGNFPGRFSGRQFSNSRSEMNVSTLELGDSALYLCASSIFMNTEAFFGQGTRLTVV.

V and J are TRBV27 and TRBJ1-5, with 9 bases lining up with TRBD1. The CDR3 length is 15 residues. Germline V gene sequence: CDR1 MNHEY, CDR2 SMNVEV (reference sequence). V was pared by 1 base and J by 6 bases, with 4 bases of the junction left unmatched. CDR3: CASSLLGQGSQPQHF. CDR3 in DNA: TGTGCCAGCAGTTTATTGGGACAGGGTTCTCAGCCCCAGCATTTT.

This clone came up a few times. The chain uses TRBV7-2 and TRBJ1-4; D perhaps matches TRBD1 (6 bases). Trimming stripped 4 bases from V and 7 bases from J, with 13 bases between. The germline V gene has CDR1 SGHTA and CDR2 FQGNSA. The CDR3 covers 14 residues. The CDR3 region is CASSSYLRGEKLFF. In DNA, the CDR3 is TGTGCCAGCAGCTCATACCTCAGGGGTGAAAAACTGTTTTTT.

The chain uses TRBV4-3 and TRBJ1-1; a possible D gene is TRBD1 (6 bases). In germline, CDR1 is LGHNA, CDR2 YSLEER. The CDR3 length is 15 residues. V lost 4 bases and J lost 1, with 13 bases in between. The DNA of the CDR3 is TGCGCCAGCAGCCCGATTTCGACAGGGAACACTGAAGCTTTCTTT. It is translated as CASSPISTGNTEAFF.

The rearrangement links TRBV4-2 to TRBJ1-2; D is undetermined. The length of the CDR3 is 15 residues. Germline lookup yields CDR1 LGHNA and CDR2 YNFKEQ. Trimming shortened V by 1 base and J by 1 base, and 10 bases separated the two germline ends. DNA of the CDR3: TGTGCCAGCAGCCAAGGCCTGGAGCTTAACTATGGCTACACCTTC. It is translated as CASSQGLELNYGYTF.

The chain uses TRBV4-2 and TRBJ1-3, with 8 bases aligning to TRBD1. Germline loops: CDR1 LGHNA, CDR2 YNFKEQ. Germline trimming cut 7 bases from V and 4 bases from J; bases unmatched to any gene: 6. This CDR3 is 14 amino acids long. CDR3 in amino acids: CASNRQGTGNTIYF. The DNA of the CDR3 is TGTGCCAGCAATCGACAGGGGACCGGAAACACCATATATTTT.

This chain joins TRBV25-1 and TRBJ2-1, with TRBD1 matching over 8 bases. CDR1 and CDR2 (germline): MGHDK, SYGVNS. This CDR3 comprises 15 residues. The trim removed 3 bases at V and 9 bases at J, leaving 10 bases unmatched. CDR3 bases: TGTGCCAGCAGTGATCCGGGACAGGCGATCGGTGAGCAGTTCTTC. Encoded protein: CASSDPGQAIGEQFF.

Comments on this clone: This CDR3 is also generated by other DNA sequences in the sample. The V and J genes are TRBV28 and TRBJ1-2; 9 bases are a match to TRBD1. This CDR3 is 15 amino acids long. Looked up from germline, CDR1 is MDHEN and CDR2 is SYDVKM. V was clipped by 4 bases and J by 2 bases; unmatched bases: 5. The CDR3 reads CASSSGQGRNYGYTF. For the CDR3, the DNA is TGTGCCAGCAGTTCCGGACAGGGGAGGAACTATGGCTACACCTTC.

This chain connects TRBV19 to TRBJ1-5, with D unresolved. The CDR3 is made up of 15 amino acids. Trimming shortened V by 7 bases and J by 1 base, and 14 bases separated the two germline ends. Germline-derived CDR1 and CDR2 are LNHDA and SQIVND (reference sequence). The CDR3 region is CASTGSADSNQPQHF. The CDR3 DNA sequence: TGTGCCAGTACGGGGAGCGCGGACAGCAATCAGCCCCAGCATTTT.

This chain joins TRBV4-2 and TRBJ1-2; D might be TRBD1 (6 bases). CDR1 and CDR2 from the germline V gene are LGHNA and YNFKEQ. The CDR3 is made up of 17 amino acids. Trimming cost V 0 bases and J 8 bases, with 22 bases left between them. The CDR3 nucleotides read TGTGCCAGCAGCCAAGATATCGGGTTCGTGGACAGTCTCGGCTACACCTTC. This encodes CASSQDIGFVDSLGYTF.

The gene calls are TRBV6-1 and TRBJ2-1, with 8 bases identical to TRBD2. With V trimmed by 6 bases and J by 0 bases, 4 bases remained unmatched. Germline CDR1 reads MNHNS; CDR2 reads SASEGT. This CDR3 is built from 15 residues. CDR3 sequence (DNA): TGTGCCAGCAGGGGCGGGGGGAGCTCCTACAATGAGCAGTTCTTC. This gives the protein CASRGGGSSYNEQFF.

This rearrangement joins TRBV7-8 to TRBJ1-2; D is uncertain. This CDR3 has 14 amino acids. Germline V lookup: CDR1 SGHVS, CDR2 FQNEAQ. Trimming removed 5 bases at V and 1 base at J, with 11 bases between. The CDR3 is CASSTGGDNYGYTF. The CDR3 DNA sequence: TGTGCCAGCAGCACCGGAGGTGATAACTATGGCTACACCTTC.

The chain recombines TRBV10-1 with TRBJ1-2; a weak D match, TRBD1 (6 bases). Germline V gives CDR1 WNHNN, CDR2 SYGVQD (reference sequence). The CDR3 runs 18 residues. V lost 8 bases, J lost 1 base, and 26 bases lay in between. DNA of the CDR3: TGCGCCAGCGCTCGGACCCCTCCGAACAGGGCCCGTAACTATGGCTACACCTTC. Translation gives CASARTPPNRARNYGYTF.

The chain recombines TRBV20-1 with TRBJ1-3; the D is unclear. There are 11 residues in the CDR3. Trimming pared 6 bases from V and 4 bases from J, leaving 7 bases between. Germline lookup yields CDR1 DFQATT and CDR2 SNEGSKA (reference sequence). The CDR3 nucleotides read TGCAGTGCCAAGACAGGAAACACCATATATTTT. Its translation is CSAKTGNTIYF.

This clone turned up a few times. The chain has TRBV4-2 and TRBJ1-1; unclear D gene. The V gene lost 4 bases and the J gene lost 0 bases, with 15 bases spanning the gap. The length of the CDR3 is 16 residues. Looked up from germline, CDR1 is LGHNA and CDR2 is YNFKEQ. CDR3 in DNA: TGTGCCAGCAGCCTCGAGGAGAGTTGGGTGAACACTGAAGCTTTCTTT. Its translation: CASSLEESWVNTEAFF.

In its sample, this clone was seen a few times. This rearrangement joins TRBV5-4 to TRBJ2-5; D may be TRBD2 (5 bases). The CDR3 runs to 13 residues. Germline lookup yields CDR1 SGHNT and CDR2 YYREEE (reference sequence). The V end was cut by 6 bases, the J end by 5 bases, with 14 bases between. The DNA for the CDR3 is TGTGCCAGCACGGCCCTCCCGGGGGAGACCCAGTACTTC. Encoded protein: CASTALPGETQYF.

This rearrangement joins TRBV30 to TRBJ1-1; D ambiguous. This CDR3 is built from 11 residues. Trimming took 0 bases from V and 8 from J, leaving 7 bases between them. Per the germline V gene, CDR1 is GTSNPN and CDR2 is SVGIG (reference sequence). CDR3 DNA sequence: TGTGCCTGGAGTGTACGGGAAGAAGCTTTCTTT. As protein: CAWSVREEAFF. Drawing the rest from reference TRBV30 and TRBJ1-1, the complete variable domain is SQTIHQWPATLVQPVGSPLSLECTVEGTSNPNLYWYRQAAGRGLQLLFYSVGIGQISSEVPQNLSASRPQDRQFILSSKKLLLSDSGFYLCAWSVREEAFFGQGTRLTVV.

This rearrangement joins TRBV28 to TRBJ1-3; the match to TRBD1 covers 8 bases. The junction had 13 bases not matched to a gene; V was cut back by 8 bases and J by 4 bases. The CDR3 has 16 residues. CDR1 and CDR2 from the germline V gene are MDHEN and SYDVKM. CDR3 sequence (DNA): TGTGCCAGCGACGACAGGGGCGAGGCCACGGGAAACACCATATATTTT. Translation gives CASDDRGEATGNTIYF.

V and J are TRBV2 and TRBJ2-2; possible D gene TRBD1, 5 bases. This CDR3 has 13 residues. Between the trimmed V and J ends, which lost 6 bases and 1 base, there was a span of 6 bases. CDR1 is SNHLY, CDR2 FYNNEI, per germline. The CDR3 spells CASRTENTGELFF. The CDR3, as DNA: TGTGCCAGCAGGACAGAGAACACCGGGGAGCTGTTTTTT. Looking up the rest from reference TRBV2 and TRBJ2-2 gives the full variable domain: EPEVTQTPSHQVTQMGQEVILRCVPISNHLYFYWYRQILGQKVEFLVSFYNNEISEKSEIFDDQFSVERPDGSNFTLKIRSTKLEDSAMYFCASRTENTGELFFGEGSRLTVL.

The chain joins TRBV2 to TRBJ1-3; D gene uncertain. Trimming removed 5 bases from V and 0 bases from J, with 8 bases in between. Germline assignment: CDR1 SNHLY and CDR2 FYNNEI. This CDR3 spans 14 amino acids. CDR3 residues: CASSSGFSGNTIYF. The CDR3 bases are TGTGCCAGCAGTTCAGGCTTCTCTGGAAACACCATATATTTT.